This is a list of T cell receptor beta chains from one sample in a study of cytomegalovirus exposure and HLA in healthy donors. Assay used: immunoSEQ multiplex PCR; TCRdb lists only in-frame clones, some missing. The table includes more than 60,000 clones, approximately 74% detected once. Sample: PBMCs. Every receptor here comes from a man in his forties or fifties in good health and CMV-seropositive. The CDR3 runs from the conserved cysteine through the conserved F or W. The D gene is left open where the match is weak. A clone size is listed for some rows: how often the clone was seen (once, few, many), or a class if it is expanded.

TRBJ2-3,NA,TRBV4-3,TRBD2,TGCGCCAGCAGCCGAGCGGGGGGACGGGGAGATACGCAGTATTTT,CASSRAGGRGDTQYF
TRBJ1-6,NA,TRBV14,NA,TGTGCCAGCAGACTCGACCAGAACGGGAACTCCTATAATTCACCCCTCCACTTT,CASRLDQNGNSYNSPLHF
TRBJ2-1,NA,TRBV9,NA,TGTGCCAGCAGCGTTCAGGGGAGGGACAATGAGCAGTTCTTC,CASSVQGRDNEQFF
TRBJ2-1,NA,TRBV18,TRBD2,TGTGCCAGCTCACGCGGTAGCGGGGGCTACAATGAGCAGTTCTTC,CASSRGSGGYNEQFF
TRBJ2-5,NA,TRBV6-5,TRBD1,TGTGCCAGCAGGACAGGGGTTTCGGGGGAGACCCAGTACTTC,CASRTGVSGETQYF
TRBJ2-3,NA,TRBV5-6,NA,TGTGCCAGCAGCTACACACAGGGCCCAAGCACAGATACGCAGTATTTT,CASSYTQGPSTDTQYF
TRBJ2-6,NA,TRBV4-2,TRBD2,TGTGCCAGCAGCCAAGAACCTAGCGGGGGCTCTGGGGCCAACGTCCTGACTTTC,CASSQEPSGGSGANVLTF
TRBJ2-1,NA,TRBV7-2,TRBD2,TGTGCCAGCAGCTTAGGGCTAGCGGGGAATGAGCAGTTCTTC,CASSLGLAGNEQFF
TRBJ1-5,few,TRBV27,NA,TGTGCCAGCAGTCACAGGAATCAGCCCCAGCATTTT,CASSHRNQPQHF
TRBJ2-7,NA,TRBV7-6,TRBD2,TGTGCCAGCAGCTTAGTGGGGACTAGCGGAGTCTCCTACGAGCAGTACTTC,CASSLVGTSGVSYEQYF
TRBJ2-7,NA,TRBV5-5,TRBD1,TGTGCCAGCAGCCGAGGGGGCAATCCCTACGAGCAGTACTTC,CASSRGGNPYEQYF
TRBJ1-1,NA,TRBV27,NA,TGTGCCAGCAGTCTGACCGGGTCCCCGGCCGCTTTCTTT,CASSLTGSPAAFF
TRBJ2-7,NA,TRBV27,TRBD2,TGTGCCAGCAGTTCGGGACTAGCGGGACAGGACGAGCAGTACTTC,CASSSGLAGQDEQYF
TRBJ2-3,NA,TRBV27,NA,TGTGCCAGCAGTTTATCAGTACTAGTCCCCACAGATACGCAGTATTTT,CASSLSVLVPTDTQYF
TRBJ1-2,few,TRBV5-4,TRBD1,TGTGCCAGCAGCTTGACAGGGGGAGAAGGCTACACCTTC,CASSLTGGEGYTF
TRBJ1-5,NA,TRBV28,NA,TGTGCCAGCAGTGCCCGGGACACAAGCAATCAGCCCCAGCATTTT,CASSARDTSNQPQHF
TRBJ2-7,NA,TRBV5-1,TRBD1,TGCGCCAGCAGCCCGGCAGGGGGCAGGGACGAGCAGTACTTC,CASSPAGGRDEQYF
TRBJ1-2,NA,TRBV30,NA,TGTGCCTGGAGTGGAAGGGGAAACGGCTACACCTTC,CAWSGRGNGYTF
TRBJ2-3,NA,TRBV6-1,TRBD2,TGTGCCAGCAGTGAAAGGGAGGGGACTACCACAGATACGCAGTATTTT,CASSEREGTTTDTQYF
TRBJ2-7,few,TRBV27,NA,TGTGCCAGCAGTTTATCCCTCCTCTCCTACGAGCAGTACTTC,CASSLSLLSYEQYF
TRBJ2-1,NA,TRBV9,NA,TGTGCCAGCGGCACAAAGTTGTACAATGAGCAGTTCTTC,CASGTKLYNEQFF
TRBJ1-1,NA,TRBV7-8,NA,TGTGCCAGCAGCTTAGTGCCCGGGGGCGGGGGCGAAGCTTTCTTT,CASSLVPGGGGEAFF